These T cell receptor beta chains were read from a single sample in a study of neurological immune-mediated disorders. TCRdb called the 5' RACE reads again in MiXCR, with one record for every CDR3 protein. The data hold more than 95,000 distinct CDR3 sequences, with about 10% observed a single time. The material sequenced was PBMCs. The receptors stem from a female donor with HTLV-1-associated myelopathy (HAM/TSP). CDR3s leave out the opening cysteine and the closing phenylalanine or tryptophan. For some rows the clone size is stated as once, few or many, or as a class when expanded; others skip it.

j_call v_call clone_size cdr3_aa
TRBJ1-6 TRBV12-3/TRBV12-4 many ASSSSLLGGNSPLH
TRBJ2-7 TRBV6-5 many ASSYSSDSIGEQY
TRBJ2-3 TRBV5-1 many ASSADRGSTDTQY
TRBJ2-7 TRBV11-2 many ASSLWGSEQY
TRBJ1-4 TRBV5-5 many ASSPGGSNEKLF
TRBJ1-5 TRBV12-3/TRBV12-4 many ASSPLSSQPQH
TRBJ1-6 TRBV20-1 many SARGRRSSYNSPLH
TRBJ2-7 TRBV6-6 few ASSHRGPTYEQY
TRBJ2-5 TRBV5-1 many ASSGGTGQETQY
TRBJ2-1 TRBV5-6 many ASSFWRGAYEQF
TRBJ1-2 TRBV20-1 many SASARQGYYGYT
TRBJ1-2 TRBV5-1 many ASSPRQGQPYYGYT
TRBJ2-3 TRBV5-1 many ASSTSRDRDRLADTQY
TRBJ2-6 TRBV12-3/TRBV12-4 - ASRGRTGANVLT
TRBJ2-5 TRBV5-1 many ASAGGQETQY
TRBJ1-3 TRBV12-3/TRBV12-4 many ASSAPRTNPSGNTIY
TRBJ2-6 TRBV12-3/TRBV12-4 many ASSPVLRTGGSGANVLT
TRBJ2-6 TRBV20-1 many SATGQGAPGANVLT